The source of this TCR beta chain is a study of shared clonotypes between healthy human individuals. In this sample, this clone turned up a few times. Free of recent acute infections or vaccinations, the donors were healthy HIV-negative adults. Unsorted samples relied on about 100 million PBMCs, which served as the source of genomic DNA. The data were produced by immunoSEQ multiplex PCR, yet TCRdb's version contains in-frame clones alone and is incomplete. The sample has around 480,000 clones; about 75% are singletons. Per germline, CDR1 LNHDA and CDR2 SQIVND (reference sequence). CDR3 length: 16 amino acids. The germline V and J ends were trimmed by 2 bases and 4 bases, with 14 bases remaining between them.

The source of this sequence is a woman between 40 and 50 years old in good health. Some clones in this sample may be carry-over from other donors' samples. Sequenced material: PBMCs. This chain connects TRBV19 to TRBJ2-2; no reliable D call. Written as DNA, the CDR3 is TGTGCCAGTAGTATACCAATCTTGGGTTTCACCGGGGAGCTGTTTTTT. It encodes CASSIPILGFTGELFF.